This entry is about one T cell receptor (beta chain). Its antigen is still unknown. cDNA libraries of TCR beta carried unique molecular identifiers. TCRdb passed the PCR reads through MiXCR, listing each CDR3 protein once. The table shows roughly 580,000 distinct CDR3 sequences, with roughly two fifths occurring only once. From germline, CDR1 is SQVTM and CDR2 ANQGSEA. The CDR3 spans 15 residues. V lost 1 base and J 5 bases, leaving 17 bases between the germline ends. This sample is part of a study of post-analysis software for immune sequencing data. Overall study: In terms of disease course, relapsing-remitting, secondary progressive and progressive-relapsing multiple sclerosis were included.

Study outcomes and limitations: Controls showed lower frequencies than patients for a few TRBV segments, and TRBV5-6, TRBV5-1 and TRBV20-1 were among these. Those samples that were prepared in the same batch co-clustered strongly by F measure.

This receptor was obtained from a girl between 10 and 17 years old with multiple sclerosis. The chain has TRBV29-1 and TRBJ2-5; D may be TRBD1 or TRBD2 (6 bases each). The sequencing sample was made of blood. In DNA, the CDR3 is TGCAGCGTTGAAGTGGAAGGGGGGCATAGGGAGACCCAGTACTTC. Residues: CSVEVEGGHRETQYF.